The clone carrying this T cell receptor beta chain was seen at least ten times. Its antigen is not known. Together with a sample-barcoded 5' primer, a J-beta primer mix was included in a second PCR lasting about 6 to 12 cycles. A tag from a template-switch adaptor with 12 random nucleotides marked each cDNA molecule. MiXCR, applied by TCRdb to the 5' RACE reads, yields one record per CDR3 protein. The table shows about 640,000 distinct CDR3 sequences, with 58% occurring only once. This specimen comes from a study of blood T cells in healthy people across ages. On the study more broadly: Template switching caught about one barcoded beta molecule for each two T cells.

Findings of the study overall: Getting older went along with TCR beta diversity per million T cells dropping roughly linearly. Estimates based on one million T cells were treated as lower bounds.

The CDR3 is 15 residues long. Germline values: CDR1 SGHTA, CDR2 FQGNSA. Trimming removed 3 bases from V and 0 bases from J, with 6 bases in between. The gene calls are TRBV7-2 and TRBJ2-6; no definite D call. The sequence was collected from a man between 60 and 70 years old in good health. Specimen: blood. The CDR3 DNA reads as TGTGCCAGCAGCTTTTGGGCCTCTGGGGCCAACGTCCTGACTTTC. This encodes CASSFWASGANVLTF.